The clone carrying this T cell receptor beta chain occurred many times. This sample was taken from a study of type 1 regulatory T cells. Study background: T-allo10 is a Tr1-enriched, alloantigen-specific CD4 T cell product made in vitro.

TCRdb used MiXCR to reprocess the reads, holding one entry per CDR3 protein. The repertoire includes 15,000 to 20,000 distinct CDR3 sequences, 10% to 13% of them detected once, and approximately 2.8% sits in the top ten. CDR3 length: 12 amino acids. V lost 7 bases, J lost 9 bases, and 14 bases lay in between. The germline CDR1 and CDR2 sequences are SGHRS and YFSETQ. This chain joins TRBV5-1 and TRBJ2-1; D remains ambiguous. This receptor was identified in a human donor in good health. Sequencing input: CD4+ T cells, either the whole sample or a sorted fraction (not recorded which). The CDR3: CASAGTVGEQFF. CDR3 nucleotides: TGCGCCAGCGCCGGTACGGTGGGTGAGCAGTTCTTC.